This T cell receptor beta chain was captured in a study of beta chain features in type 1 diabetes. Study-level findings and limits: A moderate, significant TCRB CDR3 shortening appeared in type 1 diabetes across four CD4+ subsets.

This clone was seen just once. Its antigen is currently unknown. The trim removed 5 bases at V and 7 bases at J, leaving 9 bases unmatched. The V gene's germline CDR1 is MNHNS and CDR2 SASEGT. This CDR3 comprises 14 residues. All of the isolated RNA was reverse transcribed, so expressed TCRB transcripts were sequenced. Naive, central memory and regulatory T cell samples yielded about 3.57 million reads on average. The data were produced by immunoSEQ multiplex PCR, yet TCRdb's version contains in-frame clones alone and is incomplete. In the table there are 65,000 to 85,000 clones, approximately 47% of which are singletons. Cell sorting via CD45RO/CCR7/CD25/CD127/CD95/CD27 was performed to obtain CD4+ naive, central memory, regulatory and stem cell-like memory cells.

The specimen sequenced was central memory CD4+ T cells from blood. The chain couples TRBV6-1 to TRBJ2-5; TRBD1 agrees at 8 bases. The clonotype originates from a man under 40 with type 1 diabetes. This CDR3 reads CASSSRGQGGTQYF. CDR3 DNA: TGTGCCAGCAGTAGTAGAGGACAGGGTGGGACCCAGTACTTC.